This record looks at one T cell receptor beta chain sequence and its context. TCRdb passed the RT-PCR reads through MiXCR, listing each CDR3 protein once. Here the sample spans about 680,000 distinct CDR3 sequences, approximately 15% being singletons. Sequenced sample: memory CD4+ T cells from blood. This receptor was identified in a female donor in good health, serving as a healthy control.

CDR3 amino acids: CASSLRMYNEQFF. CDR3 bases: TGTGCCAGCAGTCTGCGTATGTACAATGAGCAGTTCTTC. The rearrangement uses TRBV28 and TRBJ2-1; no reliable D call. Germline CDR1 reads MDHEN; CDR2 reads SYDVKM. Trimming pared 5 bases from V and 4 bases from J, leaving 9 bases between. CDR3 length: 13 residues.